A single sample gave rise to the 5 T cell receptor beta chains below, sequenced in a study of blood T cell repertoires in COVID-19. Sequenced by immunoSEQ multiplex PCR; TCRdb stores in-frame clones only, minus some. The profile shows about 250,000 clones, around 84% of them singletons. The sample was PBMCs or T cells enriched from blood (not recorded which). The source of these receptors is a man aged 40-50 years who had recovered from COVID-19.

CDR3 DNA: TGTGCCAGCAGTCCGGGACTAGCGGGAGTTTGGCAGTTCTTC. It yields the protein CASSPGLAGVWQFF. This chain links TRBV28 with TRBJ2-1; TRBD2 aligns across 14 bases. V dropped 5 bases and J dropped 12; count of bases not matched to a gene: 6. The germline V gene has CDR1 MDHEN and CDR2 SYDVKM. The CDR3 covers 14 residues.

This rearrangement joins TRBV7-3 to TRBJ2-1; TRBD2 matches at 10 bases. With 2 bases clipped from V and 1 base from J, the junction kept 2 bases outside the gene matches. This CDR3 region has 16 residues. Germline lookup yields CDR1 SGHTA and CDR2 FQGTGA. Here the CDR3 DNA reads TGTGCCAGCAGCTTACAAGCGGGGGGGTCCTACAATGAGCAGTTCTTC. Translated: CASSLQAGGSYNEQFF. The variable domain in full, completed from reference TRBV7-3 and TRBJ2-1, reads GAGVSQTPSNKVTEKGKYVELRCDPISGHTALYWYRQSLGQGPEFLIYFQGTGAADDSGLPNDRFFAVRPEGSVSTLKIQRTERGDSAVYLCASSLQAGGSYNEQFFGPGTRLTVL.

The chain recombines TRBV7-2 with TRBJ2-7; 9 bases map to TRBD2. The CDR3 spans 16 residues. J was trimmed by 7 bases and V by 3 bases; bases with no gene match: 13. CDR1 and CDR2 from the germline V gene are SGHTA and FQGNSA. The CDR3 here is CASSLLGLATNSEQYF. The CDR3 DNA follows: TGTGCCAGCAGCTTGCTAGGACTAGCGACTAACTCGGAGCAGTACTTC.

CDR3 nucleotide sequence: TGTGCCAGCAGCCAAGCTCGGACAGGGGGCCGGTATGGCTACACCTTC. Its translation: CASSQARTGGRYGYTF. The gene calls are TRBV3-1 (or the pseudogene TRBV3-2) and TRBJ1-2; 11 bases agree with TRBD1. CDR1 is LGHDT and CDR2 is YNNKEL in the germline V gene (reference sequence). The J segment lost 5 bases and the V segment lost 1 base, leaving 6 bases of the junction unmatched. The CDR3 is 16 amino acids.

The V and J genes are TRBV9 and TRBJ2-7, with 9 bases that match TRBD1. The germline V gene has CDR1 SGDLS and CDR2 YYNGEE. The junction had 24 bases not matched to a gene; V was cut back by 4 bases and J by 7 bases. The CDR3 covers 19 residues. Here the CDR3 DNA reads TGTGCCAGCAGCTTCCGACAGGGGGAGGTCTTGAGGGTTTGGTGGGAGCAGTACTTC. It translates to CASSFRQGEVLRVWWEQYF.